This T cell receptor beta chain was recovered during a study of cytomegalovirus exposure and HLA in healthy donors. Findings and caveats of the study: Later findings reportedly placed an Asian-associated ancestry cluster below the approximately 670-donor mean for N-insertions. Approximately 160 TCR beta chains were listed as cytomegalovirus-associated. Further analysis was carried out later, and it showed several of the most significant clusters appearing linked to common viral pathogens.

The PCR was carried out with 60 Vbeta primers and 13 Jbeta primers. Libraries were prepared by immunoSEQ multiplex PCR; TCRdb keeps only in-frame clonotypes and omits some of them. This sample has about 52,000 clones, with 45% to 70% found just once. In regard to this clone: As yet, its antigen is unknown.

The CDR3 is 15 amino acids. The V segment lost 4 bases and the J segment 3 bases; nucleotides outside the gene matches: 8. The germline V gene has CDR1 SGHRS and CDR2 YFSETQ. The TCR was taken from a human donor in good health. The chain recombines TRBV5-1 with TRBJ1-2, with TRBD1 identical over 8 bases. Sequenced: PBMCs. The CDR3 here is CASSGTGTGDYGYTF. The CDR3 DNA is TGCGCCAGCAGCGGTACCGGGACAGGAGACTATGGCTACACCTTC.